This T cell receptor (beta chain) was sequenced for a study of shared clonotypes between healthy human individuals. Nashville, Tennessee was home to all donors, who were Caucasian adults. Splitting of CD4+ cells produced CD45RA+ naive and CD45RA-negative memory subsets. This CDR3 is built from 15 residues. The run depth of the assay was deep. The data were produced by immunoSEQ multiplex PCR, yet TCRdb's version contains in-frame clones alone and is incomplete. The sample has hundreds of thousands of clones; roughly 73% are singletons. This clonotype was sampled from a young woman in good health. What was sequenced was memory CD4+ T cells sorted from blood. As for subset: CD45RA-negative fraction. V usage is TRBV21-1 and J usage is TRBJ1-2. TRBV21-1 is a documented pseudogene. The CDR3 region is CASTGRGGIDYGYTF. The DNA for the CDR3 is TGTGCCAGCACCGGAAGGGGGGGGATCGACTATGGCTACACCTTC.